This T cell receptor beta chain was documented in a study of blood T cells in healthy people across ages. On this clonotype: Antigen unknown.

Germline V gene lookup returns CDR1 MDHEN and CDR2 SYDVKM. This CDR3 contains 15 residues. The germline V and J ends were trimmed by 3 bases and 6 bases, with 15 bases remaining between them. Primers used in a second PCR of roughly 6 to 11 cycles were a sample-barcoded 5' primer and a J-beta primer mix. TCRdb itself ran the 5' RACE reads through MiXCR, one entry per CDR3 protein. This table holds about 640,000 distinct CDR3 sequences, 58% found once. Findings and caveats of the study: Estimates of total diversity, which came from one million sequenced T cells, were considered to be underestimates. Unsorted PBMCs blocked a conclusive comparison of naive and antigen-experienced cells.

The specimen was blood. This clonotype was obtained from a man aged 55 to 69 in good health. This chain links TRBV28 with TRBJ2-1, with TRBD1 as a possible D gene (6 bases). In nucleotides, the CDR3 is TGTGCCAGCAGTTTCTCCCCGGACAGACCCAATGAGCAGTTCTTC. Its protein product is CASSFSPDRPNEQFF.